Included here is one T cell receptor beta chain sequence, with context. Its antigen remains unidentified. V was pared by 4 bases and J by 5 bases, with 27 bases between. Germline loops: CDR1 SGDLS, CDR2 YYNGEE. CDR3 length equals 19 residues. The study drew its donors from healthy HIV-negative adults without recent acute infections or vaccinations. The donors, all of them Caucasian adults, lived in Nashville, Tennessee. This entry comes from a study of shared clonotypes between healthy human individuals. The assay was run at deep level. Using immunoSEQ multiplex PCR, the repertoire was profiled, and TCRdb retains in-frame clones only, with some absent. Of roughly 700,000 clones listed, approximately 74% were seen once; the top ten hold approximately 1.7%. General study findings and limits: Tissue TCR repertoires likely differ from these blood-only repertoires.

Sequencing used memory CD4+ T cells sorted from blood. Documented subset: CD45RA-negative fraction. The chain uses TRBV9 and TRBJ2-2; D may be TRBD1 (5 bases). The receptor comes from a woman in her thirties in good health. CDR3 residues: CASSPSRTSNWGGTGELFF. CDR3 coding DNA: TGTGCCAGCAGCCCCAGTCGGACGTCCAATTGGGGCGGAACCGGGGAGCTGTTTTTT.